A selection of T cell receptor beta chains follows, all from one sample in a study of blood T cell repertoires in COVID-19. Profiling relied on immunoSEQ multiplex PCR, and the TCRdb table lists in-frame clones only, not all of them. The repertoire holds 85,000 to 95,000 clones, with around 87% as singletons. Sequencing used peripheral blood. Receptors originate from a human donor with acute or convalescent COVID-19. The donor label of this sample is uncertain. Both conserved end residues are part of each CDR3. Each record gives: clone size, V gene, D gene, J gene, CDR3 protein, CDR3 DNA. A D gene is named only where the DNA matches it firmly. Part of the rows lack a size; the others show once, few, many or a class for expanded clones.

size: .; V: TRBV19; D: TRBD1; J: TRBJ2-5; CDR3: CASTDTKQGAYPTQYF; DNA: TGTGCCAGTACTGATACGAAACAGGGGGCCTACCCCACCCAGTACTTC
size: few; V: TRBV11-2; D: .; J: TRBJ1-1; CDR3: CASGYTGEAFF; DNA: TGTGCCAGCGGCTATACAGGGGAAGCTTTCTTT
size: .; V: TRBV7-2; D: .; J: TRBJ2-2; CDR3: CASSLQGNTGELFF; DNA: TGTGCCAGCAGCCTACAGGGGAACACCGGGGAGCTGTTTTTT
size: .; V: TRBV6-5; D: .; J: TRBJ2-1; CDR3: CASMGPQSSYNEQFF; DNA: TGTGCCAGCATGGGGCCACAGAGCTCCTACAATGAGCAGTTCTTC
size: .; V: TRBV5-6; D: .; J: TRBJ2-5; CDR3: CASSRTHQETQYF; DNA: TGTGCCAGCAGCCGGACTCACCAAGAGACCCAGTACTTC
size: .; V: TRBV6-5; D: TRBD1; J: TRBJ2-7; CDR3: CASSYTDRVSYEQYF; DNA: TGTGCCAGCAGTTACACCGACAGGGTTTCCTACGAGCAGTACTTC
size: .; V: TRBV7-9; D: .; J: TRBJ2-7; CDR3: CASSELPAAEQYF; DNA: TGTGCCAGCAGCGAACTACCGGCTGCCGAGCAGTACTTC
size: .; V: TRBV5-1; D: .; J: TRBJ2-2; CDR3: CASRIPGLPNTGELFF; DNA: TGCGCCAGCAGGATACCGGGACTTCCGAACACCGGGGAGCTGTTTTTT
size: .; V: TRBV28; D: .; J: TRBJ2-7; CDR3: CASSLRNEQYF; DNA: TGTGCCAGCAGTCTGAGAAACGAGCAGTACTTC
size: .; V: TRBV19; D: .; J: TRBJ1-1; CDR3: CATSQGWGVRTEAFF; DNA: TGTGCCACTTCTCAAGGGTGGGGGGTTAGGACTGAAGCTTTCTTT
size: once; V: TRBV18; D: .; J: TRBJ2-1; CDR3: CASSPVFRDNEQFF; DNA: TGTGCCAGCTCACCAGTCTTCAGGGACAATGAGCAGTTCTTC
size: .; V: TRBV12-3/TRBV12-4; D: .; J: TRBJ1-2; CDR3: CASSSYSYGYTF; DNA: TGTGCCAGCAGTTCCTACAGCTATGGCTACACCTTC
size: .; V: TRBV28; D: .; J: TRBJ1-2; CDR3: CASSLPKAGQYGYTF; DNA: TGTGCCAGCAGTTTGCCTAAGGCAGGGCAATATGGCTACACCTTC
size: .; V: TRBV10-3; D: .; J: TRBJ1-1; CDR3: CAMRAGVNTEAFF; DNA: TGTGCCATGAGAGCGGGGGTGAACACTGAAGCTTTCTTT
size: .; V: TRBV6-2/TRBV6-3; D: TRBD2; J: TRBJ2-7; CDR3: CASSYEGAGAYEQYF; DNA: TGTGCCAGCAGTTACGAAGGGGCGGGGGCCTACGAGCAGTACTTC
size: .; V: TRBV7-9; D: TRBD1; J: TRBJ2-3; CDR3: CASSSDRETDTQYF; DNA: TGTGCCAGCAGCTCAGACAGGGAGACAGATACGCAGTATTTT
size: .; V: TRBV11-3; D: .; J: TRBJ2-7; CDR3: CASSLSPTYEQYF; DNA: TGTGCCAGCAGCTTGAGCCCTACCTACGAGCAGTACTTC
size: .; V: TRBV3-1/TRBV3-2; D: TRBD1; J: TRBJ1-2; CDR3: CASSQDWDRGHIYTF; DNA: TGTGCCAGCAGCCAAGATTGGGACAGGGGGCACATCTACACCTTC
size: .; V: TRBV12-3/TRBV12-4; D: .; J: TRBJ1-2; CDR3: CASSYRGGYTF; DNA: TGTGCCAGCAGTTATAGGGGGGGCTACACCTTC
size: once; V: TRBV18; D: TRBD2; J: TRBJ2-1; CDR3: CASSRAGGAGNEQFF; DNA: TGTGCCAGCTCACGGGCCGGGGGGGCTGGTAATGAGCAGTTCTTC
size: .; V: TRBV9; D: .; J: TRBJ2-7; CDR3: CASSPGSYEQYF; DNA: TGTGCCAGCAGCCCAGGCTCCTACGAGCAGTACTTC
size: .; V: TRBV5-8; D: .; J: TRBJ1-4; CDR3: CASSSHGRLSNEKLFF; DNA: TGTGCCAGCAGCTCCCACGGACGACTATCTAATGAAAAACTGTTTTTT
size: .; V: TRBV2; D: TRBD1; J: TRBJ2-3; CDR3: CASRTGSDTQYF; DNA: TGTGCCAGCAGGACAGGGTCGGATACGCAGTATTTT
size: .; V: TRBV28; D: .; J: TRBJ1-5; CDR3: CASSSGGKGNQPQHF; DNA: TGTGCCAGCAGTTCTGGGGGCAAAGGCAATCAGCCCCAGCATTTT
size: .; V: TRBV2; D: TRBD2; J: TRBJ2-5; CDR3: CASGSGGPQETQYF; DNA: TGTGCCAGCGGTAGCGGGGGTCCCCAAGAGACCCAGTACTTC
size: .; V: TRBV7-2; D: .; J: TRBJ1-5; CDR3: CASSLGPRTDSNQPQHF; DNA: TGTGCCAGCAGCTTGGGCCCGCGGACAGACAGCAATCAGCCCCAGCATTTT
size: .; V: TRBV7-6; D: TRBD1; J: TRBJ2-7; CDR3: CASSPTDRESYEQYF; DNA: TGTGCCAGCAGCCCCACCGACAGGGAGTCCTACGAGCAGTACTTC
size: few; V: TRBV10-3; D: TRBD1; J: TRBJ1-2; CDR3: CAISDQQGYGYTF; DNA: TGTGCCATCAGTGACCAACAGGGGTATGGCTACACCTTC
size: .; V: TRBV3-1/TRBV3-2; D: TRBD2; J: TRBJ2-1; CDR3: CASSPGQTSGYNEQFF; DNA: TGTGCCAGCAGCCCCGGGCAAACTAGCGGCTACAATGAGCAGTTCTTC
size: .; V: TRBV4-2; D: TRBD1; J: TRBJ1-5; CDR3: CASSQAQDRGNQPQHF; DNA: TGTGCCAGCAGCCAAGCTCAGGACAGGGGAAATCAGCCCCAGCATTTT
size: .; V: TRBV28; D: TRBD1; J: TRBJ1-2; CDR3: CASSPTGQGLGGYTF; DNA: TGTGCCAGCAGTCCCACGGGACAGGGTCTGGGAGGCTACACCTTC
size: .; V: TRBV9; D: TRBD2; J: TRBJ2-3; CDR3: CASSAPRVGIAGGETDTQYF; DNA: TGTGCCAGCAGCGCCCCCCGGGTCGGAATAGCGGGGGGTGAAACAGATACGCAGTATTTT
size: .; V: TRBV2; D: TRBD1; J: TRBJ2-4; CDR3: CASSEFGDRVAKNIQYF; DNA: TGTGCCAGCAGTGAATTTGGGGACAGGGTAGCCAAAAACATTCAGTACTTC
size: once; V: TRBV6-1; D: .; J: TRBJ2-3; CDR3: CASSEAYGRTDTQYF; DNA: TGTGCCAGCAGTGAAGCGTACGGGAGAACGGATACGCAGTATTTT
size: .; V: TRBV19; D: .; J: TRBJ1-2; CDR3: CASSLDRSGIYGYTF; DNA: TGTGCCAGTAGCCTGGACAGATCCGGAATCTATGGCTACACCTTC
size: .; V: TRBV4-3; D: TRBD1; J: TRBJ1-6; CDR3: CASSQSLPGQGSSPLHF; DNA: TGCGCCAGCAGCCAATCCCTCCCGGGACAGGGATCTTCACCCCTCCACTTT
size: .; V: TRBV5-1; D: .; J: TRBJ2-5; CDR3: CASSLAGGQETQYF; DNA: TGCGCCAGCAGCTTGGCCGGAGGGCAAGAGACCCAGTACTTC
size: .; V: TRBV11-1; D: TRBD1; J: TRBJ2-3; CDR3: CASSSGRDRGTDTQYF; DNA: TGTGCCAGCAGCTCTGGCCGGGACAGGGGCACAGATACGCAGTATTTT
size: .; V: TRBV6-2/TRBV6-3; D: .; J: TRBJ1-1; CDR3: CASIPTGLTEAFF; DNA: TGTGCCAGCATCCCTACAGGGCTCACTGAAGCTTTCTTT
size: once; V: TRBV18; D: .; J: TRBJ1-2; CDR3: CASSPPYSGFKAFYGYTF; DNA: TGTGCCAGCTCACCACCTTATTCGGGTTTTAAAGCCTTCTATGGCTACACCTTC